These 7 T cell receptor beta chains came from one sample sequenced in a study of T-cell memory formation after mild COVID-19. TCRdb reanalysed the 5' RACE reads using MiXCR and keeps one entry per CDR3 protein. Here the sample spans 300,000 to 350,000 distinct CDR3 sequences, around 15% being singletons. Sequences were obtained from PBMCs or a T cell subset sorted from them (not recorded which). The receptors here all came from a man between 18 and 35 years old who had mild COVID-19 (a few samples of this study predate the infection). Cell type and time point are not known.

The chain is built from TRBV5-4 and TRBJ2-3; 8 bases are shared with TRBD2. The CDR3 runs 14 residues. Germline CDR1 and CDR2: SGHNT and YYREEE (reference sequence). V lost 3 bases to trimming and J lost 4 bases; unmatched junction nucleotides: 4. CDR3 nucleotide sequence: TGTGCCAGCAGCTCGAGCGGGGGCCCAGATACGCAGTATTTT. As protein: CASSSSGGPDTQYF.

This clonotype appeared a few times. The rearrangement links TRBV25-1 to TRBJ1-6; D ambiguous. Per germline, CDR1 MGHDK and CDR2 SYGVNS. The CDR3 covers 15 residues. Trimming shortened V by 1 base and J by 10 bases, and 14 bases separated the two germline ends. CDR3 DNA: TGTGCCAGCAGTGAATCCCCCGGGGTAAACTCACCCCTCCACTTT. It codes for CASSESPGVNSPLHF.

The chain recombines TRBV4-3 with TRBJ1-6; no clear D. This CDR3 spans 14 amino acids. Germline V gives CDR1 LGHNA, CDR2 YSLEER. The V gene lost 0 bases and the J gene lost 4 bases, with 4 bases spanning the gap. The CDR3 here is CASSQEGYNSPLHF. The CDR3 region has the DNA TGCGCCAGCAGCCAAGAGGGGTATAATTCACCCCTCCACTTT.

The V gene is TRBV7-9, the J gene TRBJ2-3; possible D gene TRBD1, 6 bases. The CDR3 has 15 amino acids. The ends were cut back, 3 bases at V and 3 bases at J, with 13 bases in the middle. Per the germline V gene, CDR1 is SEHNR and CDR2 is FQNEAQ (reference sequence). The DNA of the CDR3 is TGTGCCAGCAGCTTGGGGGCAGGGAAGACAGATACGCAGTATTTT. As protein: CASSLGAGKTDTQYF.

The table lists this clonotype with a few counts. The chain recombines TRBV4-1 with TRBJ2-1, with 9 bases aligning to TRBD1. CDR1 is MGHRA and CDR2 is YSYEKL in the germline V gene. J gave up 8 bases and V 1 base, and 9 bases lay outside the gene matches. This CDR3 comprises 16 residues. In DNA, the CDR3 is TGCGCCAGCAGCCAAGGACCGGGACAGGGTCACGATGAGCAGTTCTTC. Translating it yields CASSQGPGQGHDEQFF.

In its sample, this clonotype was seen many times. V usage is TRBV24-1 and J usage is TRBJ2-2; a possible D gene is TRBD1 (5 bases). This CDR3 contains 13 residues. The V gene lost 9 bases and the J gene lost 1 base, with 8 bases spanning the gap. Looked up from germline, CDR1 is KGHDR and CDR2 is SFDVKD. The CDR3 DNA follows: TGTGCCACCGAAGGGGAGAACACCGGGGAGCTGTTTTTT. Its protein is CATEGENTGELFF.

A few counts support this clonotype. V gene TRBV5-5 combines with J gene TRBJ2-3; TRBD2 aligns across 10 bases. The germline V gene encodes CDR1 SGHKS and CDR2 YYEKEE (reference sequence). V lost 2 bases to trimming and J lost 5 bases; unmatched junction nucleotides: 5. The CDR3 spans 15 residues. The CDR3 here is CASSLERGGQDTQYF. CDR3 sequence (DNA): TGTGCCAGCAGCTTAGAGCGGGGGGGCCAAGATACGCAGTATTTT.